This TCR beta chain is from a study of cytomegalovirus exposure and HLA in healthy donors. Unmatched junction bases numbered 3, after V lost 2 bases and J lost 4 bases. Germline loops: CDR1 MRHNA, CDR2 SNTAGT. The CDR3 length is 15 residues. General study results and limits: The investigators catalogued 164 TCR beta chains as cytomegalovirus-associated.

A remark on this clone: Its specificity is unknown.

In the PCR, 60 Vbeta and 13 Jbeta primers were used. The table came from immunoSEQ multiplex PCR; TCRdb's copy has only in-frame clones and leaves some out. The sample contains 95,000 to 150,000 clones, 60% to 85% of which appear only once. The TCR originated in a woman between 40 and 50 years old in good health and CMV-seropositive. The material sequenced was PBMCs. The chain uses TRBV6-4 and TRBJ2-1; 9 nucleotides agree with TRBD2. CDR3 loop: CASSDGLASYNEQFF. Written as DNA, the CDR3 is TGTGCCAGCAGTGACGGACTAGCGAGTTACAATGAGCAGTTCTTC.